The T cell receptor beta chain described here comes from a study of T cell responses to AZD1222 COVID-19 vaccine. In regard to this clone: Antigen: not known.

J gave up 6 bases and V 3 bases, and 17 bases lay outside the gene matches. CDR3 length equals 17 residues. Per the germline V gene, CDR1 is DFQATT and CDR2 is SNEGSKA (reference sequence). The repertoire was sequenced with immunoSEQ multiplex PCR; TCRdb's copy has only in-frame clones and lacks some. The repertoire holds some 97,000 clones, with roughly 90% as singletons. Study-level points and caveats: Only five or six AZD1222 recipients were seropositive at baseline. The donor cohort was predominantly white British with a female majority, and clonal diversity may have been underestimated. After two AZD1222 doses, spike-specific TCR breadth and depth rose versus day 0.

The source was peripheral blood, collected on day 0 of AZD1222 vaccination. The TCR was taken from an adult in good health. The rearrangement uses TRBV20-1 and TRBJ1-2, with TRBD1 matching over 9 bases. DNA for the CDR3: TGCAGTGCTAGTCGCACGGGGGACAGGGAGATTCTTGATGGCTACACCTTC. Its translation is CSASRTGDREILDGYTF.